A single T cell receptor (beta chain) is shown here with its context. Its antigen is unidentified. The CDR3 is 13 residues long. Deletions cut 1 base from V and 6 bases from J, with 9 bases between. The germline CDR1 and CDR2 sequences are SNHLY and FYNNEI. This entry belongs to a study of T cell responses to AZD1222 COVID-19 vaccine. Study outcomes and limitations: Unmutated variant regions reportedly attract nearly half of all spike-specific TCRs.

Repertoires were generated with immunoSEQ multiplex PCR, while TCRdb's copy carries only in-frame clones and drops some. The data hold over 140,000 clones, with over 90% observed a single time. The sample was peripheral blood, taken 28 days after the second AZD1222 dose. The sequence was collected from an adult who received the AZD1222 COVID-19 vaccine. The chain couples TRBV2 to TRBJ1-2; D call uncertain. The CDR3 region is CASSEGALNGYTF. The CDR3 DNA sequence: TGTGCCAGCAGTGAAGGGGCACTAAATGGCTACACCTTC.